In its sample, the clone carrying this T cell receptor beta chain was seen a few times. TCRdb called the reads again in MiXCR, with one record for every CDR3 protein. The sample shows around 200,000 distinct CDR3 sequences, about 17% of them seen only once. V lost 1 base and J lost 4; bases outside the gene matches: 2. The CDR3 sequence is 15 residues long. The germline V gene encodes CDR1 SEHNR and CDR2 FQNEAQ (reference sequence). These data originate in a study of T cell repertoires in cytomegalovirus infection. Sample: CD8+ T cells from PBMCs. The chain links TRBV7-9 to TRBJ1-1, with 11 bases lining up with TRBD1. This clonotype was sampled from a human donor in good health (CMV status not recorded). Some clones in this sample may be carry-over from other donors' samples. CDR3 sequence (DNA): TGTGCCAGCAGCTTAGAGGGACAGGGGGTCACTGAAGCTTTCTTT. Translated, it gives CASSLEGQGVTEAFF.